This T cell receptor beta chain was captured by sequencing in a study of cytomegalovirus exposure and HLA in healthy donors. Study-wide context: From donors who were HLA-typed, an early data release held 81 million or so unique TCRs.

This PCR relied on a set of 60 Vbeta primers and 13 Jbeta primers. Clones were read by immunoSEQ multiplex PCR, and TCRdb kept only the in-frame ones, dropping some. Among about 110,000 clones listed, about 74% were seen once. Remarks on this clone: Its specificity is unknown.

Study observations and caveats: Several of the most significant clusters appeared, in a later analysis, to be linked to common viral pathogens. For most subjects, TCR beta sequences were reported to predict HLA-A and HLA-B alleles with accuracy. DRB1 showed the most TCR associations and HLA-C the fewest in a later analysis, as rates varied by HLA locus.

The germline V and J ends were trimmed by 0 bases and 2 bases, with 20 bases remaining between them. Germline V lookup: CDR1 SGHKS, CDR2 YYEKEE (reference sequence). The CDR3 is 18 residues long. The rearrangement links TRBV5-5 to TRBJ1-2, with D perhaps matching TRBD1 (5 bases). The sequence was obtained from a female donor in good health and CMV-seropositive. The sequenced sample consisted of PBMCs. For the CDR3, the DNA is TGTGCCAGCAGCTTGGCCCCCCTCCAGGGTAGAGCAAACTATGGCTACACCTTC. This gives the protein CASSLAPLQGRANYGYTF.